Included here is one TCR beta chain sequence, with context. The method was immunoSEQ multiplex PCR; TCRdb's version includes in-frame clones alone and lacks a portion of them. Of about 66,000 clones in the sample, about 90% were seen once. This specimen belongs to a study of T cell responses to AZD1222 COVID-19 vaccine. V was pared by 3 bases and J by 3 bases, with 11 bases between. The CDR3 has 14 residues. Germline CDR1 is MGHDK and CDR2 is SYGVNS. The specimen comprised peripheral blood, sampled on day 0 of AZD1222 vaccination. The clonotype originates from an adult in good health. The chain is built from TRBV25-1 and TRBJ1-2; no definite D call. CDR3 sequence (DNA): TGTGCCAGCAGTGACAGCTTCAATTACTATGGCTACACCTTC. Its protein is CASSDSFNYYGYTF.